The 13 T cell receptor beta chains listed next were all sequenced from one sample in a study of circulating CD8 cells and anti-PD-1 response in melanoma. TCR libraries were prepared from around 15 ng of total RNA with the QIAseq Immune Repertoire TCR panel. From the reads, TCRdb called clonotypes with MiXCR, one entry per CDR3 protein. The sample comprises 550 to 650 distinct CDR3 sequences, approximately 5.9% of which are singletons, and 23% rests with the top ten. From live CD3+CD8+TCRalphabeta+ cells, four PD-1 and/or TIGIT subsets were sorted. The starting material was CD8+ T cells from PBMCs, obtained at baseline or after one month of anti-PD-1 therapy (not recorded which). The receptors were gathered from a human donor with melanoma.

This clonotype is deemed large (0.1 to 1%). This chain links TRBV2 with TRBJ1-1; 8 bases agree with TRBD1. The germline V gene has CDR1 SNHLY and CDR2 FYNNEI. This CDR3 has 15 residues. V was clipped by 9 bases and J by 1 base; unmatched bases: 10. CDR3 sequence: CASKQGGVGNTEAFF. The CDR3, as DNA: TGTGCCAGTAAACAGGGGGGAGTTGGGAACACTGAAGCTTTCTTT.

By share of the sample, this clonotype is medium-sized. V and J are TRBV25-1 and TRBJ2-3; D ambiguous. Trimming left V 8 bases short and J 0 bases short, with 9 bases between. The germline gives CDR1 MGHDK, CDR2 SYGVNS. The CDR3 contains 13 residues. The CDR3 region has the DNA TGTGCCAGCGCGAGCGCTAGCACAGATACGCAGTATTTT. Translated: CASASASTDTQYF.

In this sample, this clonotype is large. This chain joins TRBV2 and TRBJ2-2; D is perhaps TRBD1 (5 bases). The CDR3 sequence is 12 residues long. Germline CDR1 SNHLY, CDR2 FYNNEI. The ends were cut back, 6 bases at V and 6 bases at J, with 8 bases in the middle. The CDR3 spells CASSQGSGELFF. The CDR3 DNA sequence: TGTGCCAGCAGCCAGGGTTCCGGGGAGCTGTTTTTT.

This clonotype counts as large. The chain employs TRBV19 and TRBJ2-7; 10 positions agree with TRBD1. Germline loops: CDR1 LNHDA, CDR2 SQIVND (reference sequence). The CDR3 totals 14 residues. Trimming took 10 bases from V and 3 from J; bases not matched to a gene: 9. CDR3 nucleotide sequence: TGTGCCACTCAACGGACAGGGGGGATCTACGAGCAGTACTTC. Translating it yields CATQRTGGIYEQYF.

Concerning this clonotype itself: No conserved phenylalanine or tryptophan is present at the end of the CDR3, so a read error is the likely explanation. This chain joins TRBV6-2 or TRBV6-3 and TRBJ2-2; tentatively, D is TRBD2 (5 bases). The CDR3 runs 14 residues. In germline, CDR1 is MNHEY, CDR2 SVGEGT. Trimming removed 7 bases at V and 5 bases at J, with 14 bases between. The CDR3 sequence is CASTPRTGTGELFC. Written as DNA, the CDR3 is TGTGCCAGCACCCCCCGGACTGGGACCGGGGAGCTGTTTTGT.

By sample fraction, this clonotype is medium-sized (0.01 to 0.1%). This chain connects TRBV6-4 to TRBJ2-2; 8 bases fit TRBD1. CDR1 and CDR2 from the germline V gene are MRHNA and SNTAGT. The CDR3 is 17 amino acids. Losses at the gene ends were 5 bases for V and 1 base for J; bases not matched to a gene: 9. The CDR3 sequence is CASSPDLDRGNTGELFF. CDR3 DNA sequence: TGTGCCAGCAGTCCCGACCTAGACAGGGGGAACACCGGGGAGCTGTTTTTT.

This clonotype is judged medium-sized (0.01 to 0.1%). Here the CDR3 reads CASSLPLRLAANTGELFF. For the CDR3, the DNA is TGTGCCAGCAGTTTACCCCTAAGACTAGCGGCGAACACCGGGGAGCTGTTTTTT. The J gene is TRBJ2-2, the V gene TRBV12-3 or TRBV12-4; 9 bases match TRBD2. J was trimmed by 0 bases and V by 2 bases; bases with no gene match: 7. This CDR3 has 18 residues.

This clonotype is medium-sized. The CDR3 DNA sequence: TGTGCCAGCAGTTTTGAAGGGGGCTACAATGAGCAGTTCTTC. The encoded protein is CASSFEGGYNEQFF. V usage is TRBV28 and J usage is TRBJ2-1; D may be TRBD1 (6 bases). V was pared by 3 bases and J by 3 bases, with 9 bases between. CDR1 and CDR2 (germline): MDHEN, SYDVKM. This CDR3 contains 14 residues.

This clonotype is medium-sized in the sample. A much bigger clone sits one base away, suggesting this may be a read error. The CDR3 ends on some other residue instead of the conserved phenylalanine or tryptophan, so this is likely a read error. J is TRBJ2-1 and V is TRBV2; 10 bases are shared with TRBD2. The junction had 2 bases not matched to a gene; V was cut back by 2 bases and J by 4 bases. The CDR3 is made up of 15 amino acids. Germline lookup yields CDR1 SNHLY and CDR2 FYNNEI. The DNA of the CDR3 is TGTGCCAGCAGTGAAACTAGCGGGGCGTACAATGAGCAGTTCATC. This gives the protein CASSETSGAYNEQFI.

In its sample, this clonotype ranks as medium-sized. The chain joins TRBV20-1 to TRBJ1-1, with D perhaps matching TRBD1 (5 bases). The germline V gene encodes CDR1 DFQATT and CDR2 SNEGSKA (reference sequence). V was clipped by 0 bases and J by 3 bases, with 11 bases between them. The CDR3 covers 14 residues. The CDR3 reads CSARDGQRDTEAFF. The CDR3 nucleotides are TGCAGTGCTAGAGATGGACAAAGGGACACTGAAGCTTTCTTT.

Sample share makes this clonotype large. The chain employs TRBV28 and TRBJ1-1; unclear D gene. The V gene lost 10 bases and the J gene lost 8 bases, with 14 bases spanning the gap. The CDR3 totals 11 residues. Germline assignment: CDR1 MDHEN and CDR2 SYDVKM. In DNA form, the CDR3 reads TGTGCCACCCAGCTGTACGGGGAAGCTTTCTTT. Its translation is CATQLYGEAFF.

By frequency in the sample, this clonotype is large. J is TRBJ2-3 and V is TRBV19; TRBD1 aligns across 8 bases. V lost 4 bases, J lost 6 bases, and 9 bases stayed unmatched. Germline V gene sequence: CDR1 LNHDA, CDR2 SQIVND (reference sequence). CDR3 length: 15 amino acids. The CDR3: CASSRGGTGADTQYF. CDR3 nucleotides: TGTGCCAGTAGTAGGGGTGGGACAGGAGCCGATACGCAGTATTTT.

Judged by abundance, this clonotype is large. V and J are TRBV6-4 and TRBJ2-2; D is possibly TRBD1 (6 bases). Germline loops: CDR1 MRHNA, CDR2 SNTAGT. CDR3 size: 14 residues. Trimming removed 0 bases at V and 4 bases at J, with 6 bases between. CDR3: CASSDSQGTGELFF. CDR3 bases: TGTGCCAGCAGTGACTCACAGGGCACCGGGGAGCTGTTTTTT.